This T cell receptor (beta chain) was identified during a study of blood T cell repertoires in COVID-19. The method was immunoSEQ multiplex PCR; TCRdb's version includes in-frame clones alone and lacks a portion of them. The sample records some 160,000 clones, 88% being singletons. Per the germline V gene, CDR1 is SGHTA and CDR2 is FQGNSA. The germline V and J ends were trimmed by 5 bases and 4 bases, with 10 bases remaining between them. The CDR3 is made up of 13 amino acids. The sequence was obtained from a man in his fifties or sixties who had recovered from COVID-19. V usage is TRBV7-2 and J usage is TRBJ2-3; maybe TRBD1 (5 bases). The material sequenced was peripheral blood. CDR3 region: CASSPIRADTQYF. The CDR3 nucleotides read TGTGCCAGCAGCCCCATCAGGGCAGATACGCAGTATTTT. The entire variable domain, with the rest obtained from reference TRBV7-2 and TRBJ2-3, is as follows: GAGVSQSPSNKVTEKGKDVELRCDPISGHTALYWYRQSLGQGLEFLIYFQGNSAPDKSGLPSDRFSAERTGGSVSTLTIQRTQQEDSAVYLCASSPIRADTQYFGPGTRLTVL.